The 15 T cell receptor beta chains listed next were all sequenced from one sample in a study of identical twins. One entry per CDR3 protein results from TCRdb running MiXCR on the 5' RACE reads. The sample lists 600,000 to 800,000 distinct CDR3 sequences; about 20% were seen once. The same data also went into a second study, on T cells expressing NK-cell markers.

The sequencing input was PBMCs. The receptor source for this set is a woman under 30 in good health.

V gene TRBV5-5 combines with J gene TRBJ1-5; TRBD1 is a possible D gene (5 bases). The V end was cut by 4 bases, the J end by 5 bases, with 10 bases between. The CDR3 runs to 13 residues. The germline V gene encodes CDR1 SGHKS and CDR2 YYEKEE (reference sequence). The CDR3 loop is CASSQGSDQPQHF. As DNA, the CDR3 is TGTGCCAGCAGCCAGGGCTCGGATCAGCCCCAGCATTTT.

This clonotype has just a few counts. This chain uses TRBV7-9 with TRBJ2-3; D unclear. V lost 5 bases, J lost 2 bases, and 14 bases lay in between. Germline V lookup: CDR1 SEHNR, CDR2 FQNEAQ (reference sequence). The CDR3 is 15 amino acids. The CDR3 sequence is CASSGPGTTTDTQYF. The CDR3, as DNA: TGTGCCAGCAGCGGCCCCGGAACCACCACAGATACGCAGTATTTT.

The V and J genes are TRBV20-1 and TRBJ2-1; 9 bases align to TRBD1. Trimming removed 6 bases from V and 8 bases from J; junction bases left unmatched: 8. Germline values: CDR1 DFQATT, CDR2 SNEGSKA (reference sequence). CDR3 length equals 13 residues. The CDR3 spells CSARQGGYDEQFF. The CDR3 coding sequence is TGCAGTGCGAGACAGGGGGGGTACGATGAGCAGTTCTTC.

This clonotype appeared a few times. The chain couples TRBV12-3 or TRBV12-4 to TRBJ2-7; no firm D call. This CDR3 contains 13 residues. Trimming shortened V by 6 bases and J by 7 bases, and 16 bases separated the two germline ends. CDR3 sequence: CASSARSSREQYF. Written as DNA, the CDR3 is TGTGCCAGCAGCGCTCGATCTTCCCGGGAGCAGTACTTC.

DNA of the CDR3: TGTGCCAGCAGCGCGGGACAGGGTACGAACACTGAAGCTTTCTTT. Amino acids: CASSAGQGTNTEAFF. The rearrangement links TRBV7-9 to TRBJ1-1, with 9 nucleotides matching TRBD1. From germline, CDR1 is SEHNR and CDR2 FQNEAQ (reference sequence). Trimming took 5 bases from V and 1 from J; bases not matched to a gene: 5. CDR3 length: 15 amino acids.

This clonotype was counted a few times. This chain joins TRBV21-1 and TRBJ2-3. TRBV21-1 represents a pseudogene. This CDR3 has 15 residues. Here the CDR3 DNA reads TGTGCCATCCCAAGGTGGTTTCGTGGCACAGATACGCAGTATTTT. It specifies CAIPRWFRGTDTQYF.

In its sample, this clonotype was seen many times. The rearrangement links TRBV5-5 to TRBJ1-1, with no clear D. The length of the CDR3 is 14 residues. Germline CDR1 is SGHKS and CDR2 is YYEKEE (reference sequence). Trimming removed 4 bases from V and 0 bases from J, with 10 bases in between. The DNA of the CDR3 is TGTGCCAGCAGCCTGCGTCTGGTGAACACTGAAGCTTTCTTT. Translating it yields CASSLRLVNTEAFF.

This chain joins TRBV7-9 and TRBJ2-7; TRBD2 is a possible D gene (6 bases). The V end lost 5 bases, the J end lost 7 bases, and 18 bases lay between the germline ends. CDR1 is SEHNR, CDR2 FQNEAQ, per germline (reference sequence). The CDR3 loop spans 14 amino acids. The CDR3, as DNA: TGTGCCAGCAGCCTAGGGACTCCCTCGGCTGAGCAGTACTTC. Protein sequence: CASSLGTPSAEQYF.

In its sample, this clonotype was seen once. The chain has TRBV7-2 and TRBJ2-3; 11 bases map to TRBD2. The CDR3 consists of 15 residues. With 5 bases clipped from V and 4 bases from J, the junction kept 5 bases outside the gene matches. CDR1 is SGHTA and CDR2 is FQGNSA in the germline V gene. CDR3 bases: TGTGCCAGCAGCCGATCGGGACTAGCGGCAGATACGCAGTATTTT. This translates into CASSRSGLAADTQYF. The full variable domain, its missing parts supplied by reference TRBV7-2 and TRBJ2-3, is GAGVSQSPSNKVTEKGKDVELRCDPISGHTALYWYRQSLGQGLEFLIYFQGNSAPDKSGLPSDRFSAERTGGSVSTLTIQRTQQEDSAVYLCASSRSGLAADTQYFGPGTRLTVL.

This clonotype came up many times. The chain uses TRBV5-1 and TRBJ2-1, with D perhaps being TRBD1 or TRBD2 (5 bases each). V was cut by 4 bases and J by 4 bases, with 21 bases left in between. CDR3 length: 17 amino acids. The germline gives CDR1 SGHRS, CDR2 YFSETQ. In DNA form, the CDR3 reads TGCGCCAGCAGCCGGGACGTGACCTCTGTGGTATACAATGAGCAGTTCTTC. Translated: CASSRDVTSVVYNEQFF.

This chain uses TRBV11-2 with TRBJ2-3; 8 bases fit TRBD2. The CDR3 runs 15 residues. Trimming cost V 5 bases and J 2 bases; bases outside gene matches: 6. CDR1 SGHAT and CDR2 FQNNGV come from the germline V gene. CDR3 region: CASSDSGDYTDTQYF. Here the CDR3 DNA reads TGTGCCAGCAGCGATAGCGGGGACTACACAGATACGCAGTATTTT.

The table lists this clonotype with many counts. The chain carries TRBV27 and TRBJ2-7; 7 bases are a match to TRBD2. CDR3 length equals 14 residues. The V gene end was trimmed by 5 bases and the J gene end by 4 bases; junction bases not matched to a gene: 8. Germline V CDR1 and CDR2: MNHEY, SMNVEV (reference sequence). As DNA, the CDR3 is TGTGCCAGCAGTCCGACGGGGGGAGGATACGAGCAGTACTTC. This codes for CASSPTGGGYEQYF.

The chain links TRBV5-1 to TRBJ2-2; D is unresolved. Trimming cost V 4 bases and J 6 bases, with 25 bases left between them. Germline V CDR1 and CDR2: SGHRS, YFSETQ. This CDR3 region has 18 residues. The CDR3 DNA follows: TGCGCCAGCAGCCCAGCGAGGCAGCGCCAGTTATTAGCCGGGGAGCTGTTTTTT. Residues: CASSPARQRQLLAGELFF.

The chain combines TRBV29-1 with TRBJ2-1; tentative D call: TRBD2 (6 bases). The CDR3 consists of 14 residues. Per germline, CDR1 SQVTM and CDR2 ANQGSEA. Trimming left V 6 bases short and J 1 base short, with 13 bases between. The CDR3 sequence: CSVHLAESYNEQFF. CDR3 DNA: TGCAGCGTCCATTTAGCGGAGTCCTACAATGAGCAGTTCTTC.

In nucleotides, the CDR3 is TGCGCCAGCAGCAAGGGCGCAGGTTCGCACAATGAGCAGTTCTTC. Translated, it gives CASSKGAGSHNEQFF. The chain links TRBV5-1 to TRBJ2-1; D is ambiguous. Between the trimmed V and J ends, which lost 4 bases and 5 bases, there was a span of 16 bases. This CDR3 comprises 15 residues. Germline values: CDR1 SGHRS, CDR2 YFSETQ.